This T cell receptor (beta chain) was retrieved from a study of T cell changes during pregnancy in multiple sclerosis. This clone was counted a single time. The CDR3 sequence is 15 residues long. Trimming removed 5 bases at V and 2 bases at J, with 13 bases between. The germline V gene encodes CDR1 SGHTA and CDR2 FQGNSA. Generated by immunoSEQ multiplex PCR, the TCRdb table keeps only in-frame clones and is missing some. This repertoire shows about 70,000 clones, around 90% found once; its top ten account for approximately 2.1%. This rearrangement joins TRBV7-2 to TRBJ2-1, with D possibly matching TRBD1 (6 bases). This receptor was taken from a female donor in good health, enrolled as a control in a pregnancy study. Sequenced material: peripheral blood, taken in the second trimester of pregnancy. In DNA, the CDR3 is TGTGCCAGCAGCCCCTCCCGGGACACCTACAATGAGCAGTTCTTC. Translating it yields CASSPSRDTYNEQFF. Full variable domain (missing parts from reference TRBV7-2 and TRBJ2-1): GAGVSQSPSNKVTEKGKDVELRCDPISGHTALYWYRQSLGQGLEFLIYFQGNSAPDKSGLPSDRFSAERTGGSVSTLTIQRTQQEDSAVYLCASSPSRDTYNEQFFGPGTRLTVL.